Sequencing of this TCR beta chain was carried out in a study of control samples from healthy donors and cancer patients. TCRdb's copy holds only in-frame clones and misses some; the assay was immunoSEQ multiplex PCR. Among more than 85,000 clones, about four fifths were seen once, and the ten largest hold roughly an eighth. Germline V CDR1 and CDR2: LNHDA, SQIVND (reference sequence). J gave up 2 bases and V 1 base, and 5 bases lay outside the gene matches. This CDR3 spans 16 amino acids. Sequences were obtained from blood. This TCR was sampled from a woman aged 50 to 60 in good health. The rearrangement joins TRBV19 to TRBJ1-5; 7 bases fit TRBD1. The CDR3 reads CASSIGGGIGNQPQHF. CDR3 nucleotide sequence: TGTGCCAGTAGTATAGGAGGGGGCATCGGCAATCAGCCCCAGCATTTT.